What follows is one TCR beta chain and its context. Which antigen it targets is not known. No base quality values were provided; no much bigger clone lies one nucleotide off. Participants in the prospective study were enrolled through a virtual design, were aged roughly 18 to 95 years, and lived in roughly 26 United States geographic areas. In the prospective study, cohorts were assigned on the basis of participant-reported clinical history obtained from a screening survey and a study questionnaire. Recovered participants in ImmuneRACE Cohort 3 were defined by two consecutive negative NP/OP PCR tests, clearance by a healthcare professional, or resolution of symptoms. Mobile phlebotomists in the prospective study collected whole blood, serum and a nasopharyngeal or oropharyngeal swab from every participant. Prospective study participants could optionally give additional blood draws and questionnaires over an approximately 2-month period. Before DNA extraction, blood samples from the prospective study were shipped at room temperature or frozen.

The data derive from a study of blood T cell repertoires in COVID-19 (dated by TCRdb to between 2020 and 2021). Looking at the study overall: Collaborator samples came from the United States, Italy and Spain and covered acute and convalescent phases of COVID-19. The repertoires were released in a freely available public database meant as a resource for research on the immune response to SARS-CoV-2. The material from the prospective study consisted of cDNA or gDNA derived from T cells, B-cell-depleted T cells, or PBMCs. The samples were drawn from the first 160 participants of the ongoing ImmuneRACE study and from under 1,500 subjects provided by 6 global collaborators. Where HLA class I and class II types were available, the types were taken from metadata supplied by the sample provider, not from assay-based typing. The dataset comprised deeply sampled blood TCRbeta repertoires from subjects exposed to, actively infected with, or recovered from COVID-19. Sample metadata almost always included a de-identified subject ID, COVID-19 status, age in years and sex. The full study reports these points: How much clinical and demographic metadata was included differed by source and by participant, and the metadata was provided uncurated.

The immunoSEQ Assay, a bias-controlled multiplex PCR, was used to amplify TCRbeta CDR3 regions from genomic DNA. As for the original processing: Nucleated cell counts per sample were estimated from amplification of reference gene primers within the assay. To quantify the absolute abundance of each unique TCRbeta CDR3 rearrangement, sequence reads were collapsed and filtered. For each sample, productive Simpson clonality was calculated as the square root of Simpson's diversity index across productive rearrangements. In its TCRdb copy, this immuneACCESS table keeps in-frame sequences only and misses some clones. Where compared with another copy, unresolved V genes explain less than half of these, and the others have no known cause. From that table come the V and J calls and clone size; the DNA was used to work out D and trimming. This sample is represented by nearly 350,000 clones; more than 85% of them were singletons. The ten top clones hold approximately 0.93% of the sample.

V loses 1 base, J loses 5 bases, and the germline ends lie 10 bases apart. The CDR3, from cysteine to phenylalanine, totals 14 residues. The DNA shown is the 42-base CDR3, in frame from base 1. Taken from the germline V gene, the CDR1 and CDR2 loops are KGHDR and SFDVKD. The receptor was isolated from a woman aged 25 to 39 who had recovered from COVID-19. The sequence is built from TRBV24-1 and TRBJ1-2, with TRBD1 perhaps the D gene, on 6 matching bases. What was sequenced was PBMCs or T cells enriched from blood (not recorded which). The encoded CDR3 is CATSDFSQGYGYTF. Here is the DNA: TGTGCCACCAGTGATTTCAGCCAGGGGTATGGCTACACCTTC.